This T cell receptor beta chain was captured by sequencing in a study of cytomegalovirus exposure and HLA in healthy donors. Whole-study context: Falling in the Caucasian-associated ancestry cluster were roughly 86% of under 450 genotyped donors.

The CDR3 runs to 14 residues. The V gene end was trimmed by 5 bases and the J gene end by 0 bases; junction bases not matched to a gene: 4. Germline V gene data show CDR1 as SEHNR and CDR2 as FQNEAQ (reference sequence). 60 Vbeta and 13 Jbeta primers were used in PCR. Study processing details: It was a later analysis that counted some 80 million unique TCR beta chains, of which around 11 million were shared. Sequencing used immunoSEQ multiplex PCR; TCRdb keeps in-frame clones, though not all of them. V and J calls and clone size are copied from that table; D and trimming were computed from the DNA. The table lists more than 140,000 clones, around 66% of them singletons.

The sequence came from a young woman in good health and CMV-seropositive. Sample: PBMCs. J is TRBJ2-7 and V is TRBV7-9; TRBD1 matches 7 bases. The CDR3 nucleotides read TGTGCCAGCAGCGCCTGGGACAGCTCCTACGAGCAGTACTTC. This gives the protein CASSAWDSSYEQYF.